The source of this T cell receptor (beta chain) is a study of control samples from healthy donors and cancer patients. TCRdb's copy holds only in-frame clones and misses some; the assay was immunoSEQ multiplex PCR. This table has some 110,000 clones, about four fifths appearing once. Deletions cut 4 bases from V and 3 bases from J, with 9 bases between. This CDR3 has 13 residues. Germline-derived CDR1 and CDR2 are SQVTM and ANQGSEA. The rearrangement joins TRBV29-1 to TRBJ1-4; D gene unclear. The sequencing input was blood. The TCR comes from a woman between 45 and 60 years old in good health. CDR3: CSVGEDPNEKLFF. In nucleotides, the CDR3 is TGCAGCGTTGGAGAGGACCCTAATGAAAAACTGTTTTTT.